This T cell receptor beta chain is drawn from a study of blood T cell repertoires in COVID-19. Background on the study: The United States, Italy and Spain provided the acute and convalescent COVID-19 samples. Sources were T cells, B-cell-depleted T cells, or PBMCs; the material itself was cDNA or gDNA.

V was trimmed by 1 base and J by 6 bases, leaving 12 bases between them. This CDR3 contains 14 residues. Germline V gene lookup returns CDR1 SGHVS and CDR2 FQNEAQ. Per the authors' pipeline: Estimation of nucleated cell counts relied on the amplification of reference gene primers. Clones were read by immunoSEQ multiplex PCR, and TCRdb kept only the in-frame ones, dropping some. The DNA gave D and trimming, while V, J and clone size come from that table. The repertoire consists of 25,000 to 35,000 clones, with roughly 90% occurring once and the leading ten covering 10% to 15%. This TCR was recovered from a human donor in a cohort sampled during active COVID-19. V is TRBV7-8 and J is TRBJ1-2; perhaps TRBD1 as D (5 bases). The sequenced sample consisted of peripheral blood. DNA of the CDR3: TGTGCCAGCAGCTTAGTACGGCGGGGCGATGGCTACACCTTC. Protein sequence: CASSLVRRGDGYTF. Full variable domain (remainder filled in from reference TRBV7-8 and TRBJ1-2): GAGVSQSPRYKVAKRGQDVALRCDPISGHVSLFWYQQALGQGPEFLTYFQNEAQLDKSGLPSDRFFAERPEGSVSTLKIQRTQQEDSAVYLCASSLVRRGDGYTFGSGTRLTVV.